The entry that follows covers one TCR beta chain sequence. The entry originates in a study of memory B cells and T cells in multiple sclerosis. The assay was immunoSEQ multiplex PCR, and TCRdb's table has in-frame clones only and misses some. The repertoire consists of 15,000 or so clones, with about 70% occurring once and the leading ten covering 2.3%. Input material: memory (CD45RO+) CD4+ T cells from blood. This receptor was taken from a human donor with multiple sclerosis.

The chain's CDR3 is CAWSDRLLNEKLFF. The DNA of the CDR3 is TGTGCCTGGAGTGACAGGTTACTTAATGAAAAACTGTTTTTT. The chain recombines TRBV30 with TRBJ1-4; possible D gene TRBD1, 5 bases. The CDR3 consists of 14 residues. With 1 base removed from V and 4 bases from J, the gap between germline ends came to 10 bases. From germline, CDR1 is GTSNPN and CDR2 SVGIG (reference sequence).